Following are 15 T cell receptor beta chains from one sample sequenced in a study of shared clonotypes between healthy human individuals. This table comes from immunoSEQ multiplex PCR, and its TCRdb copy is limited to in-frame clones, with some not included. The sample carries over a million clones, about 80% recorded once. The sample consisted of memory CD4+ T cells from PBMCs. Subset: CD45RA-negative fraction. The source of these receptors is a man aged 18 to 30 in good health. Some clones in this sample may be carry-over from other donors' samples.

Details on this clone: Other DNA sequences in this sample translate to the same CDR3. The V and J genes are TRBV7-9 and TRBJ1-2, with D perhaps matching TRBD1 (5 bases). Germline V gene data show CDR1 as SEHNR and CDR2 as FQNEAQ (reference sequence). There are 13 residues in the CDR3. Trimming shortened V by 5 bases and J by 5 bases, and 12 bases separated the two germline ends. DNA of the CDR3: TGTGCCAGCAGCCCGGGGACGGAATATGGCTACACCTTC. Translation gives CASSPGTEYGYTF. Complete variable domain (other parts from reference TRBV7-9 and TRBJ1-2): DTGVSQNPRHKITKRGQNVTFRCDPISEHNRLYWYRQTLGQGPEFLTYFQNEAQLEKSRLLSDRFSAERPKGSFSTLEIQRTEQGDSAMYLCASSPGTEYGYTFGSGTRLTVV.

CDR3 sequence reads: CASSLAPDRTYEQYF. The CDR3 nucleotides are TGTGCCAGCAGCTTAGCGCCGGACAGGACCTACGAGCAGTACTTC. The rearrangement joins TRBV7-2 to TRBJ2-7, with TRBD1 matching 7 bases. There are 15 residues in the CDR3. The junction had 4 bases not matched to a gene; V was cut back by 0 bases and J by 2 bases. The germline V gene has CDR1 SGHTA and CDR2 FQGNSA.

This clone was seen a few times. The V gene is TRBV19, the J gene TRBJ1-2; D gene ambiguous. The CDR3 runs to 14 residues. Germline V CDR1 and CDR2: LNHDA, SQIVND (reference sequence). Deletions cut 8 bases from V and 3 bases from J, with 16 bases between. CDR3 sequence (DNA): TGTGCCAGTTACGCAGGCAGACTTGACTATGGCTACACCTTC. Amino acid sequence: CASYAGRLDYGYTF.

The chain employs TRBV9 and TRBJ1-3, with 8 bases matching TRBD1. The CDR3 length is 17 residues. Germline V lookup: CDR1 SGDLS, CDR2 YYNGEE. V was pared by 0 bases and J by 4 bases, with 9 bases of the junction left unmatched. CDR3 coding DNA: TGTGCCAGCAGCGTAGCAGGACAGGGAATCGCGGGAAACACCATATATTTT. Residues: CASSVAGQGIAGNTIYF.

The chain couples TRBV4-1 to TRBJ1-4; D perhaps matches TRBD1 (5 bases). Trimming shortened V by 2 bases and J by 3 bases, and 16 bases separated the two germline ends. The CDR3 has 17 amino acids. CDR1 MGHRA and CDR2 YSYEKL come from the germline V gene. This CDR3 is CASSQPIWGASNEKLFF. The CDR3, as DNA: TGCGCCAGCAGCCAACCCATTTGGGGCGCGTCTAATGAAAAACTGTTTTTT.

This chain uses TRBV29-1 with TRBJ2-1; 12 bases align to TRBD2. Germline V gene sequence: CDR1 SQVTM, CDR2 ANQGSEA. The CDR3 is 12 residues long. V lost 7 bases and J lost 12; bases outside the gene matches: 7. In nucleotides, the CDR3 is TGCAGCGGCTCGACTAGCGGGAGACCGCAGTTCTTC. Translation gives CSGSTSGRPQFF.

The chain links TRBV28 to TRBJ1-1, with D maybe TRBD1 (5 bases). Germline CDR1 and CDR2: MDHEN and SYDVKM. The V end lost 7 bases, the J end lost 11 bases, and 14 bases lay between the germline ends. CDR3 length equals 11 residues. This CDR3 reads CASTSGRGAFF. CDR3 coding DNA: TGTGCCAGCACCTCGGGGCGAGGTGCTTTCTTT.

This sequence joins TRBV11-2 and TRBJ2-5, with 10 bases lining up with TRBD2. The germline V gene encodes CDR1 SGHAT and CDR2 FQNNGV. This CDR3 comprises 17 residues. V lost 5 bases to trimming and J lost 2 bases; unmatched junction nucleotides: 11. CDR3 protein: CASSAGLAGVWQETQYF. The DNA for the CDR3 is TGTGCCAGCAGCGCAGGGCTAGCGGGAGTTTGGCAAGAGACCCAGTACTTC. The entire variable domain, with the rest obtained from reference TRBV11-2 and TRBJ2-5, is as follows: EAGVAQSPRYKIIEKRQSVAFWCNPISGHATLYWYQQILGQGPKLLIQFQNNGVVDDSQLPKDRFSAERLKGVDSTLKIQPAKLEDSAVYLCASSAGLAGVWQETQYFGPGTRLLVL.

This sequence joins TRBV7-9 and TRBJ1-2; D possibly corresponds to TRBD1 (6 bases). Looked up from germline, CDR1 is SEHNR and CDR2 is FQNEAQ (reference sequence). V was trimmed by 2 bases and J by 8 bases, leaving 12 bases between them. This CDR3 comprises 13 residues. The CDR3 here is CASSLSGAEGYTF. The CDR3 nucleotides are TGTGCCAGCAGCTTATCAGGGGCGGAAGGCTACACCTTC.

This chain joins TRBV28 and TRBJ2-3; perhaps TRBD2 as D (5 bases). Trimming pared 6 bases from V and 1 base from J, leaving 17 bases between. Germline V gene sequence: CDR1 MDHEN, CDR2 SYDVKM. The CDR3 contains 16 residues. The CDR3 sequence: CASSSFGVGGTDTQYF. The CDR3 DNA follows: TGTGCCAGCAGCTCTTTCGGTGTCGGGGGCACAGATACGCAGTATTTT.

As to this clone: A junction end diverges from the germline sequence, so it may reflect a read error. The chain joins TRBV10-2 to TRBJ2-7; D ambiguous. CDR1 and CDR2 from the germline V gene are WSHSY and SAAADI. The CDR3 is 13 amino acids. The CDR3 loop is CASSVLRSSEQYF. The DNA of the CDR3 is TGCGCCAGCAGTGTCCTTAGGTCCTCCGAGCAGTACTTC.

This sequence joins TRBV5-1 and TRBJ2-1, with 7 bases aligning to TRBD2. Germline-derived CDR1 and CDR2 are SGHRS and YFSETQ. This CDR3 spans 15 amino acids. Trimming at V came to 4 bases and at J to 0 bases, leaving 4 bases not matched to a gene. CDR3 coding DNA: TGCGCCAGCAGCGAGGTAGCGGGCTCCTACAATGAGCAGTTCTTC. As protein: CASSEVAGSYNEQFF.

V is TRBV4-1 and J is TRBJ1-1; TRBD1 matches 8 bases. V was clipped by 2 bases and J by 7 bases; unmatched bases: 6. This CDR3 has 14 amino acids. Germline lookup yields CDR1 MGHRA and CDR2 YSYEKL. CDR3 DNA: TGCGCCAGCAGCCAACCGGACAGGGAAGATGAAGCTTTCTTT. Encoded protein: CASSQPDREDEAFF.

This clone was observed a handful of times. The V and J genes are TRBV11-2 and TRBJ2-3; D not resolved. The germline V gene has CDR1 SGHAT and CDR2 FQNNGV. The CDR3 has 13 residues. Trimming removed 0 bases from V and 6 bases from J, with 7 bases in between. DNA of the CDR3: TGTGCCAGCAGCTTAGATATCTCGGATACGCAGTATTTT. Its translation: CASSLDISDTQYF.

A note on this clone: This same CDR3 is encoded by further DNA sequences in the sample. The gene calls are TRBV5-1 and TRBJ1-3, with D unclear. Germline assignment: CDR1 SGHRS and CDR2 YFSETQ. CDR3 length: 15 residues. V lost 0 bases and J lost 0, with 7 bases in between. CDR3 amino acids: CASSLGTVSGNTIYF. The DNA of the CDR3 is TGCGCCAGCAGCTTGGGGACGGTCTCTGGAAACACCATATATTTT. The full variable domain, completed using reference TRBV5-1 and TRBJ1-3, is KAGVTQTPRYLIKTRGQQVTLSCSPISGHRSVSWYQQTPGQGLQFLFEYFSETQRNKGNFPGRFSGRQFSNSRSEMNVSTLELGDSALYLCASSLGTVSGNTIYFGEGSWLTVV.